The T cell receptor (beta chain) under discussion was sequenced for a study of T cell responses to AZD1222 COVID-19 vaccine. Assay used: immunoSEQ multiplex PCR; TCRdb lists only in-frame clones, some missing. The repertoire holds about 100,000 clones, with about 88% as singletons. Trimming shortened V by 0 bases and J by 0 bases, and 14 bases separated the two germline ends. This CDR3 has 18 residues. Per germline, CDR1 LGHNA and CDR2 YNFKEQ. Study-wide results and caveats: The reported proportion of spike-specific TCRs targeting unmutated variant regions was nearly half.

As regards this clone: Its specificity is not known.

Sample: peripheral blood, taken on day 0 of AZD1222 vaccination. The chain carries TRBV4-2 and TRBJ1-4, with D possibly matching TRBD1 (6 bases). The sequence was collected from an adult in good health. CDR3 sequence: CASSQDQPRGATNEKLFF. DNA of the CDR3: TGTGCCAGCAGCCAAGATCAGCCGAGGGGGGCAACTAATGAAAAACTGTTTTTT.